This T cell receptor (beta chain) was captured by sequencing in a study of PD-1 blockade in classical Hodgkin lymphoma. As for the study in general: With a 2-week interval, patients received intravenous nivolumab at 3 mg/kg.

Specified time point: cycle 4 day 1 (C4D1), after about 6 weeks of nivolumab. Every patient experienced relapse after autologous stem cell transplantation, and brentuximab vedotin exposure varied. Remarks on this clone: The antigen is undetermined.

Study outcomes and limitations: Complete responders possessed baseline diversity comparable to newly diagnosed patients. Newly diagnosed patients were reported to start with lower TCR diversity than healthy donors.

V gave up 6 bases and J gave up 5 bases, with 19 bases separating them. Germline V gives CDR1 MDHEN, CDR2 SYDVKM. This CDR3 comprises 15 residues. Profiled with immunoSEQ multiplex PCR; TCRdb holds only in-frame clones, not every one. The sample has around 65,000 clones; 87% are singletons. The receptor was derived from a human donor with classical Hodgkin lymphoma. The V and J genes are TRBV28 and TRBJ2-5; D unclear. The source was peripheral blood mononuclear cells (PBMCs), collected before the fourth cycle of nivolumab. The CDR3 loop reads CASRGPGRYFETQYF. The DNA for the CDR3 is TGTGCCAGCAGAGGCCCGGGCAGGTACTTCGAGACCCAGTACTTC.